Shown below are 24 T cell receptor beta chains from a single sample sequenced in a study of blood T cell repertoires in COVID-19. Measured with immunoSEQ multiplex PCR; TCRdb has only the in-frame clones, and not every one. The data contain under 200,000 clones, more than 70% of them singletons. Sequenced: peripheral blood. The receptors were sampled from a young man with active or convalescent COVID-19.

The chain combines TRBV11-3 with TRBJ1-4; D is perhaps TRBD1 (5 bases). Germline V gives CDR1 SGHNT, CDR2 YENEEA. The ends were cut back, 0 bases at V and 6 bases at J, with 17 bases in the middle. There are 17 residues in the CDR3. The CDR3, as DNA: TGTGCCAGCAGCTTAGACAGGGAGGGTCCGCGGTATGAAAAACTGTTTTTT. It translates to CASSLDREGPRYEKLFF.

The chain links TRBV9 to TRBJ2-1, with 10 bases matching TRBD2. Trimming removed 4 bases from V and 1 base from J; junction bases left unmatched: 11. CDR1 and CDR2 from the germline V gene are SGDLS and YYNGEE. The CDR3 has 18 amino acids. CDR3 sequence reads: CASSPQSLAGASYNEQFF. The CDR3 coding sequence is TGTGCCAGCAGCCCCCAGTCCCTAGCGGGGGCATCCTACAATGAGCAGTTCTTC.

The V call is TRBV11-2, the J call TRBJ2-1, with TRBD2 matching 8 bases. After removal of 5 bases from V and 15 bases from J, the junction contained 12 bases not matched to a gene. The CDR3 has 13 residues. Germline assignment: CDR1 SGHAT and CDR2 FQNNGV. In DNA form, the CDR3 reads TGTGCCAGCAGCCCCGGGACTAGTATTTCCTGGTTCTTC. Translation gives CASSPGTSISWFF. Full variable domain (missing parts from reference TRBV11-2 and TRBJ2-1): EAGVAQSPRYKIIEKRQSVAFWCNPISGHATLYWYQQILGQGPKLLIQFQNNGVVDDSQLPKDRFSAERLKGVDSTLKIQPAKLEDSAVYLCASSPGTSISWFFGPGTRLTVL.

The chain has TRBV5-1 and TRBJ1-4, with 9 nucleotides matching TRBD1. Per germline, CDR1 SGHRS and CDR2 YFSETQ. The CDR3 is 16 amino acids. The V segment lost 4 bases and the J segment 8 bases; nucleotides outside the gene matches: 12. CDR3 sequence reads: CASSPHTSTGGEKLFF. CDR3 DNA sequence: TGCGCCAGCAGCCCACACACCTCGACAGGGGGAGAAAAACTGTTTTTT.

The V and J genes are TRBV5-8 and TRBJ2-6; 7 bases are shared with TRBD1. In germline, CDR1 is SGHTS, CDR2 YDEGEE. CDR3 length: 17 amino acids. V lost 2 bases to trimming and J lost 1 base; unmatched junction nucleotides: 6. Written as DNA, the CDR3 is TGTGCCAGCAGCTTCCGGGACAGAACATCTGGGGCCAACGTCCTGACTTTC. Translated, it gives CASSFRDRTSGANVLTF. The full variable domain, with the rest looked up from reference TRBV5-8 and TRBJ2-6, is EAGVTQSPTHLIKTRGQQATLRCSPISGHTSVYWYQQALGLGLQFLLWYDEGEERNRGNFPPRFSGRQFPNYSSELNVNALELEDSALYLCASSFRDRTSGANVLTFGAGSRLTVL.

The V gene is TRBV28, the J gene TRBJ2-7; 7 bases are shared with TRBD2. Germline V lookup: CDR1 MDHEN, CDR2 SYDVKM. This CDR3 is built from 14 residues. V shed 3 bases, J shed 3 bases, and the junction held 5 bases outside the gene matches. This CDR3 reads CASSLGGEYYEQYF. CDR3 DNA sequence: TGTGCCAGCAGTTTGGGAGGGGAGTACTACGAGCAGTACTTC.

The chain's CDR3 is CASRLSTQETQYF. As DNA, the CDR3 is TGTGCCAGCAGGTTAAGCACCCAAGAGACCCAGTACTTC. The V gene is TRBV6-5, the J gene TRBJ2-5; D remains ambiguous. V was pared by 6 bases and J by 1 base, with 9 bases between. Germline assignment: CDR1 MNHEY and CDR2 SVGAGI. The CDR3 loop spans 13 amino acids.

This sequence joins TRBV6-1 and TRBJ2-1, with D perhaps TRBD1 (5 bases). The germline V gene has CDR1 MNHNS and CDR2 SASEGT. Trimming removed 1 base from V and 0 bases from J, with 16 bases in between. This CDR3 spans 18 amino acids. The CDR3 nucleotides read TGTGCCAGCAGTGAAGATGGGGCGAGGCGGATCTCCTACAATGAGCAGTTCTTC. It is translated as CASSEDGARRISYNEQFF.

V and J are TRBV7-3 and TRBJ1-5; the D is unclear. CDR1 and CDR2 (germline): SGHTA, FQGTGA. CDR3 length: 16 residues. With 2 bases removed from V and 0 bases from J, the gap between germline ends came to 11 bases. The CDR3 reads CASSLVQAYSNQPQHF. The DNA for the CDR3 is TGTGCCAGCAGCTTAGTTCAGGCTTATAGCAATCAGCCCCAGCATTTT.

The rearrangement uses TRBV3-1 (or the pseudogene TRBV3-2) and TRBJ2-1; D unclear. Trimming removed 1 base from V and 4 bases from J, with 5 bases in between. The CDR3 is 13 amino acids. Germline V gene sequence: CDR1 LGHDT, CDR2 YNNKEL (reference sequence). The CDR3 coding sequence is TGTGCCAGCAGCCAAGTATTGTACAATGAGCAGTTCTTC. Amino acids: CASSQVLYNEQFF.

This chain uses TRBV15 with TRBJ2-7; TRBD1 agrees at 12 bases. Germline V lookup: CDR1 LNHNV, CDR2 YYDKDF (reference sequence). This CDR3 has 15 residues. The ends lost 5 bases at V and 5 bases at J; junction bases unmatched: 7. The CDR3 DNA sequence: TGTGCCACCAGCTTCGGGACAGGGGGCCAAAACGAGCAGTACTTC. Protein sequence: CATSFGTGGQNEQYF.

The chain uses TRBV5-1 and TRBJ2-3, with 7 positions matching TRBD1. From germline, CDR1 is SGHRS and CDR2 YFSETQ. This CDR3 is 13 amino acids long. V lost 1 base, J lost 11 bases, and 7 bases stayed unmatched. CDR3 DNA sequence: TGCGCCAGCAGCTTGACTGGGACAGCCGAGCAGTATTTT. Encoded protein: CASSLTGTAEQYF.

The sample holds one count of this clone. This sequence joins TRBV3-1 (or the pseudogene TRBV3-2) and TRBJ1-3, with TRBD1 matching over 9 bases. The CDR3 runs to 17 residues. Germline V CDR1 and CDR2: LGHDT, YNNKEL (reference sequence). Trimming cost V 6 bases and J 4 bases; bases outside gene matches: 13. The CDR3 DNA reads as TGTGCCAGCAGTAGACAGGGGGACTTCCCCATCGGAAACACCATATATTTT. This encodes CASSRQGDFPIGNTIYF.

This clone appeared a single time. This chain joins TRBV3-1 (or the pseudogene TRBV3-2) and TRBJ1-4; no clear D gene. Germline V gives CDR1 LGHDT, CDR2 YNNKEL (reference sequence). V was pared by 1 base and J by 5 bases, with 11 bases between. CDR3 length equals 15 residues. CDR3: CASSQAGQRNEKLFF. The CDR3 bases are TGTGCCAGCAGCCAAGCTGGGCAACGAAATGAAAAACTGTTTTTT.

The rearrangement links TRBV10-2 to TRBJ2-7; 11 positions match TRBD2. CDR1 and CDR2 (germline): WSHSY, SAAADI. The junction had 10 bases not matched to a gene; V was cut back by 5 bases and J by 7 bases. CDR3 length: 15 amino acids. The CDR3 DNA sequence: TGCGCCAGCAGTTTAGCGGGGGGGGTTCGCGGAGAGCAGTACTTC. Protein sequence: CASSLAGGVRGEQYF.

This chain connects TRBV2 to TRBJ1-1, with 8 bases identical to TRBD1. The CDR3 consists of 15 residues. Germline CDR1 reads SNHLY; CDR2 reads FYNNEI. V dropped 5 bases and J dropped 1; count of bases not matched to a gene: 6. The CDR3 DNA reads TGTGCCAGCAGTCCTCGACAGGGGAGGAACACTGAAGCTTTCTTT. Encoded protein: CASSPRQGRNTEAFF.

This rearrangement joins TRBV6-5 to TRBJ1-2, with a tentative D call TRBD1 (5 bases). The CDR3 contains 16 residues. Trimming removed 0 bases at V and 4 bases at J, with 15 bases between. The germline V gene encodes CDR1 MNHEY and CDR2 SVGAGI. CDR3 sequence (DNA): TGTGCCAGCAGTTACTCGATTGGCTGGGGCGGCTATGGCTACACCTTC. Translating it yields CASSYSIGWGGYGYTF.

The V gene is TRBV7-6, the J gene TRBJ2-3; TRBD1 matches 8 bases. Germline V CDR1 and CDR2: SGHVS, FNYEAQ. V dropped 5 bases and J dropped 6; count of bases not matched to a gene: 16. CDR3 length: 17 residues. CDR3 nucleotide sequence: TGTGCCAGCAGCCCCGGACAGGGTCGCGACGCGGTGGATACGCAGTATTTT. Protein product: CASSPGQGRDAVDTQYF.

The V gene is TRBV5-4, the J gene TRBJ1-2; D is perhaps TRBD1 (5 bases). V shed 1 base and J shed 2 bases, with 9 bases lying between them. Looked up from germline, CDR1 is SGHNT and CDR2 is YYREEE (reference sequence). The CDR3 has 14 amino acids. CDR3 in amino acids: CASSLQDTNYGYTF. The CDR3 region has the DNA TGTGCCAGCAGCTTGCAGGACACCAACTATGGCTACACCTTC.

The V and J genes are TRBV24-1 and TRBJ2-7, with D maybe TRBD1 (5 bases). CDR1 and CDR2 (germline): KGHDR, SFDVKD. The length of the CDR3 is 13 residues. V lost 3 bases, J lost 3 bases, and 8 bases lay in between. The CDR3 DNA reads as TGTGCCACCAGTGATGGGCAGGGCTACGAGCAGTACTTC. This sequence encodes CATSDGQGYEQYF.

Points on this clone: One junction end does not reproduce the germline sequence, and a read error may be involved. The chain employs TRBV4-1 and TRBJ1-4; D ambiguous. The CDR3 extends over 15 amino acids. CDR1 is MGHRA and CDR2 is YSYEKL in the germline V gene. Here the CDR3 reads CASSQGRTSYEKLFF. The DNA of the CDR3 is TGCGCCAGCAGCCAAGGTCGGACTTCTTATGAGAAACTGTTTTTT.

This clone was seen once. The genes are TRBV6-5 and TRBJ1-5; D unclear. In germline, CDR1 is MNHEY, CDR2 SVGAGI. The V gene lost 5 bases and the J gene lost 5 bases, with 13 bases spanning the gap. The length of the CDR3 is 14 residues. The CDR3 loop reads CASSPRGRDQPQHF. CDR3 DNA: TGTGCCAGCAGTCCCCGGGGAAGGGATCAGCCCCAGCATTTT.

The V call is TRBV2, the J call TRBJ2-5; 12 bases agree with TRBD2. With V trimmed by 4 bases and J by 4 bases, 1 base remained unmatched. The CDR3 is 14 amino acids. Per germline, CDR1 SNHLY and CDR2 FYNNEI. As DNA, the CDR3 is TGTGCCAGCAGTGGACTAGCGGGGGCAGAGACCCAGTACTTC. It is translated as CASSGLAGAETQYF.

The chain couples TRBV28 to TRBJ1-1; D call uncertain. CDR1 is MDHEN, CDR2 SYDVKM, per germline. This CDR3 region has 14 residues. The V end lost 6 bases, the J end lost 3 bases, and 14 bases lay between the germline ends. The CDR3 nucleotides are TGTGCCAGCAGCCACAACGCCGAACACACTGAAGCTTTCTTT. This translates into CASSHNAEHTEAFF.